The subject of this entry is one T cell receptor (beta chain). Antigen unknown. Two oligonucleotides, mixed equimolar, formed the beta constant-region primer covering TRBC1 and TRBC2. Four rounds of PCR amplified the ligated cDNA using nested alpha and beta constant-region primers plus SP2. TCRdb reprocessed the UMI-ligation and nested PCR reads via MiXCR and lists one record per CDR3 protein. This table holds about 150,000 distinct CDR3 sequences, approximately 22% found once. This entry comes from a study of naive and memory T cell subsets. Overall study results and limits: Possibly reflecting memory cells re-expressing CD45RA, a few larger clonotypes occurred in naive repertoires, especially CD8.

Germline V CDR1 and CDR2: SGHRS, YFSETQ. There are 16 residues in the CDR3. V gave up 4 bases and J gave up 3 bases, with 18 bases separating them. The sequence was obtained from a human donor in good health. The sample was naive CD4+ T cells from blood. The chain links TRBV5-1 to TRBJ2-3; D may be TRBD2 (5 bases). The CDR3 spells CASSLQILVSTDTQYF. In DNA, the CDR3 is TGCGCCAGCAGCCTTCAGATACTAGTTTCAACAGATACGCAGTATTTT.